Following are 32 T cell receptor beta chains from one sample sequenced in a study of a mutant IDH1 vaccine in newly diagnosed glioma. These TCRs' antigens remain unknown. The sample's time point: week 5, during vaccination. The content of each vaccine dose was 300 ug of mutant IDH1 20-mer peptide, and topical imiquimod accompanied it. Only in-frame clones appear in the TCRdb table, and some are missing; sequencing was by immunoSEQ multiplex PCR. The sample holds 30,000 to 45,000 clones, more than 85% seen once. The source was PBMCs, collected from a glioma patient whose treatment included an IDH1 peptide vaccine. The receptor source for this set is a man aged 50 to 60 with glioma.

V usage is TRBV11-2 and J usage is TRBJ2-2; D possibly corresponds to TRBD2 (6 bases). The V end lost 3 bases, the J end lost 5 bases, and 10 bases lay between the germline ends. The germline gives CDR1 SGHAT, CDR2 FQNNGV. CDR3 length: 14 residues. CDR3 bases: TGTGCCAGCAGCTTTATCGGGAGTACCGGGGAGCTGTTTTTT. This gives the protein CASSFIGSTGELFF.

The CDR3 DNA reads TGTGCCATCAGTGAGTCTTGGGACTACGAGCAGTACTTC. Translation gives CAISESWDYEQYF. This sequence joins TRBV10-3 and TRBJ2-7; D uncertain. This CDR3 region has 13 residues. Germline V CDR1 and CDR2: ENHRY, SYGVKD. Trimming left V 0 bases short and J 3 bases short, with 6 bases between.

This chain connects TRBV7-9 to TRBJ2-7; no reliable D call. The CDR3 sequence is 13 residues long. V was shortened by 1 base and J by 4 bases, with 8 bases between the two germline ends. Germline loops: CDR1 SEHNR, CDR2 FQNEAQ (reference sequence). This CDR3 reads CASSLVMGYEQYF. In DNA, the CDR3 is TGTGCCAGCAGCTTAGTAATGGGGTACGAGCAGTACTTC.

This clone was found once. The chain has TRBV6-1 and TRBJ2-7; TRBD1 might be the D (5 bases). Deletions cut 6 bases from V and 3 bases from J, with 18 bases between. The germline CDR1 and CDR2 sequences are MNHNS and SASEGT. This CDR3 is 15 amino acids long. CDR3 amino acids: CASRRQKGEVYEQYF. CDR3 coding DNA: TGTGCCAGCAGGAGACAGAAAGGGGAAGTCTACGAGCAGTACTTC.

The chain has TRBV4-2 and TRBJ1-2; 7 bases match TRBD1. Germline V CDR1 and CDR2: LGHNA, YNFKEQ. The CDR3 consists of 17 residues. Germline trimming cut 0 bases from V and 4 bases from J; bases unmatched to any gene: 11. The DNA for the CDR3 is TGTGCCAGCAGCCAAGATGAGGGTAAGGGGGCTCGCTATGGCTACACCTTC. Translated: CASSQDEGKGARYGYTF.

This clone has only one observation. The CDR3 nucleotides are TGTGCCATCGCAAGAGGGGGCTTTGGTGAAGCTTTCTTT. Amino acid sequence: CAIARGGFGEAFF. This sequence joins TRBV6-5 and TRBJ1-1; 7 bases line up with TRBD1. The CDR3 consists of 13 residues. V shed 10 bases, J shed 7 bases, and the junction held 12 bases outside the gene matches. CDR1 is MNHEY and CDR2 is SVGAGI in the germline V gene.

The genes are TRBV7-9 and TRBJ1-2; maybe TRBD1 (5 bases). This CDR3 spans 15 amino acids. V lost 8 bases, J lost 4 bases, and 20 bases lay in between. Germline V gives CDR1 SEHNR, CDR2 FQNEAQ (reference sequence). DNA for the CDR3: TGTGCCAGCCCCTTAGGGGAGACGGAAAGCTATGGCTACACCTTC. Residues: CASPLGETESYGYTF.

The chain is built from TRBV6-5 and TRBJ1-2, with a weak D call TRBD1 (6 bases). From germline, CDR1 is MNHEY and CDR2 SVGAGI. The CDR3 length is 13 residues. V lost 5 bases and J lost 6, with 13 bases in between. The CDR3 DNA follows: TGTGCCAGCAGTCTTGACAGGATGGATGGCTACACCTTC. It yields the protein CASSLDRMDGYTF.

The V gene is TRBV6-1, the J gene TRBJ2-7; D unresolved. In germline, CDR1 is MNHNS, CDR2 SASEGT. Deletions cut 0 bases from V and 3 bases from J, with 12 bases between. The CDR3 totals 15 residues. In nucleotides, the CDR3 is TGTGCCAGCAGTGAAGCACCCAGCTACTACTACGAGCAGTACTTC. This encodes CASSEAPSYYYEQYF.

The chain employs TRBV28 and TRBJ1-5; D unresolved. CDR1 is MDHEN, CDR2 SYDVKM, per germline. The CDR3 is made up of 15 amino acids. V lost 3 bases to trimming and J lost 2 bases, with 11 bases between them. The CDR3, as DNA: TGTGCCAGCAGTTTGGGCAATTGGGGCAATCAGCCCCAGCATTTT. This translates into CASSLGNWGNQPQHF. The whole variable domain, remainder taken from reference TRBV28 and TRBJ1-5, is DVKVTQSSRYLVKRTGEKVFLECVQDMDHENMFWYRQDPGLGLRLIYFSYDVKMKEKGDIPEGYSVSREKKERFSLILESASTNQTSMYLCASSLGNWGNQPQHFGDGTRLSIL.

V gene TRBV4-3 combines with J gene TRBJ1-6, with TRBD1 matching 7 bases. The germline gives CDR1 LGHNA, CDR2 YSLEER. CDR3 length: 18 amino acids. The ends lost 2 bases at V and 13 bases at J; junction bases unmatched: 20. The CDR3 region has the DNA TGCGCCAGCAGCCAAAGCCGAGTAGCGTCAGGGGGTGAGTTTCCCCTCCACTTT. It encodes CASSQSRVASGGEFPLHF.

The chain carries TRBV15 and TRBJ1-2; 10 nucleotides agree with TRBD1. J gave up 7 bases and V 0 bases, and 8 bases lay outside the gene matches. The germline CDR1 and CDR2 sequences are LNHNV and YYDKDF (reference sequence). The CDR3 consists of 16 residues. CDR3 in DNA: TGTGCCACCAGCAGAGATCAAGGGACAGGGGATCGTGGCTACACCTTC. Its protein is CATSRDQGTGDRGYTF.

J is TRBJ2-2 and V is TRBV4-3; 9 bases agree with TRBD1. Trimming took 1 base from V and 2 from J; bases not matched to a gene: 5. This CDR3 spans 17 amino acids. Per germline, CDR1 LGHNA and CDR2 YSLEER. The CDR3 reads CASSQGTGDINTGELFF. CDR3 sequence (DNA): TGCGCCAGCAGCCAAGGGACAGGGGACATCAACACCGGGGAGCTGTTTTTT.

V is TRBV2 and J is TRBJ1-2, with D possibly matching TRBD1 (5 bases). Trimming shortened V by 4 bases and J by 5 bases, and 8 bases separated the two germline ends. The CDR3 is 12 amino acids. Germline V gene data show CDR1 as SNHLY and CDR2 as FYNNEI. CDR3 nucleotides: TGTGCCAGCAGTGGTGAGGGGTATGGCTACACCTTC. This codes for CASSGEGYGYTF.

V gene TRBV10-3 combines with J gene TRBJ1-1; no definite D call. Looked up from germline, CDR1 is ENHRY and CDR2 is SYGVKD. CDR3 length: 13 residues. Between the trimmed V and J ends, which lost 3 bases and 4 bases, there was a span of 9 bases. The DNA for the CDR3 is TGTGCCATCAGTGAATTCCCTGCCACTGAAGCTTTCTTT. Its translation is CAISEFPATEAFF.

The V and J genes are TRBV2 and TRBJ2-7; D may correspond to TRBD1 or TRBD2 (5 bases each). In germline, CDR1 is SNHLY, CDR2 FYNNEI. CDR3 length: 14 residues. The ends were cut back, 7 bases at V and 7 bases at J, with 20 bases in the middle. CDR3 in DNA: TGTGCCAGCACCGGGACCCGGTCTCCGGGGGAGCAGTACTTC. As protein: CASTGTRSPGEQYF.

The CDR3 spells CATSISRVPGNTIYF. CDR3 in DNA: TGTGCCACCAGCATAAGCAGGGTCCCTGGAAACACCATATATTTT. The chain links TRBV15 to TRBJ1-3; D is possibly TRBD1 (5 bases). The CDR3 covers 15 residues. The germline gives CDR1 LNHNV, CDR2 YYDKDF (reference sequence). Trimming removed 4 bases at V and 2 bases at J, with 12 bases between.

This chain links TRBV27 with TRBJ1-2; TRBD1 aligns across 9 bases. Germline lookup yields CDR1 MNHEY and CDR2 SMNVEV (reference sequence). This CDR3 comprises 15 residues. J lost 3 bases, V lost 4 bases, and 6 bases had no gene match. CDR3 in amino acids: CASSSFGTGYYGYTF. The CDR3 DNA reads TGTGCCAGCAGTTCTTTCGGGACAGGGTACTATGGCTACACCTTC.

V and J are TRBV28 and TRBJ2-5; 8 nucleotides match TRBD1. The CDR3 runs to 16 residues. Germline trimming cut 4 bases from V and 4 bases from J; bases unmatched to any gene: 11. Per germline, CDR1 MDHEN and CDR2 SYDVKM. CDR3 residues: CASSSGGLGSVETQYF. CDR3 nucleotide sequence: TGTGCCAGCAGTTCAGGGGGCTTAGGTTCTGTAGAGACCCAGTACTTC.

The chain is built from TRBV30 and TRBJ2-5; a possible D gene is TRBD1 (6 bases). The germline V gene encodes CDR1 GTSNPN and CDR2 SVGIG (reference sequence). The length of the CDR3 is 15 residues. The V end lost 4 bases, the J end lost 0 bases, and 15 bases lay between the germline ends. In DNA, the CDR3 is TGTGCCTGGACCCCCACAGGGCAATACCAAGAGACCCAGTACTTC. Amino acids: CAWTPTGQYQETQYF.

The gene calls are TRBV28 and TRBJ2-1; TRBD2 aligns across 9 bases. V lost 2 bases to trimming and J lost 7 bases; unmatched junction nucleotides: 6. CDR1 MDHEN and CDR2 SYDVKM come from the germline V gene. The CDR3 length is 15 residues. The CDR3 region is CASSLAGGPANEQFF. CDR3 sequence (DNA): TGTGCCAGCAGTTTAGCGGGGGGGCCTGCGAATGAGCAGTTCTTC. The full variable domain, its missing parts supplied by reference TRBV28 and TRBJ2-1, is DVKVTQSSRYLVKRTGEKVFLECVQDMDHENMFWYRQDPGLGLRLIYFSYDVKMKEKGDIPEGYSVSREKKERFSLILESASTNQTSMYLCASSLAGGPANEQFFGPGTRLTVL.

The rearrangement links TRBV13 to TRBJ2-7, with 8 bases that match TRBD1. The CDR3 runs to 16 residues. Germline V gene lookup returns CDR1 PRHDT and CDR2 FYEKMQ (reference sequence). J was trimmed by 4 bases and V by 5 bases; bases with no gene match: 13. This chain's CDR3 is CASSLHTGGHRYEQYF. DNA for the CDR3: TGTGCCAGCAGCCTTCACACAGGGGGGCACCGATACGAGCAGTACTTC.

This clone was seen once. The chain couples TRBV6-1 to TRBJ2-7; no reliable D call. The CDR3 length is 13 residues. CDR1 and CDR2 from the germline V gene are MNHNS and SASEGT. The V and J ends lost 4 bases and 4 bases respectively, with 11 bases between them. CDR3 sequence reads: CASSASTNYEQYF. The DNA of the CDR3 is TGTGCCAGCAGTGCCTCAACAAATTACGAGCAGTACTTC.

The chain joins TRBV7-2 to TRBJ1-6, with D perhaps matching TRBD1 (6 bases). The CDR3 extends over 17 amino acids. The ends were cut back, 6 bases at V and 2 bases at J, with 17 bases in the middle. Looked up from germline, CDR1 is SGHTA and CDR2 is FQGNSA. The CDR3 DNA sequence: TGTGCCAGCAGGACCCCGGGGGGGGCAACCTATAATTCACCCCTCCACTTT. As protein: CASRTPGGATYNSPLHF.

The chain carries TRBV29-1 and TRBJ1-1; D might be TRBD1 (5 bases). CDR3 length: 17 amino acids. V lost 0 bases and J 6 bases, leaving 23 bases between the germline ends. Germline V gives CDR1 SQVTM, CDR2 ANQGSEA. This chain's CDR3 is CSVEDPRTPRSVPEAFF. CDR3 sequence (DNA): TGCAGCGTTGAAGATCCAAGGACACCGAGGAGTGTGCCTGAAGCTTTCTTT.

This clone showed up just once. This sequence joins TRBV6-1 and TRBJ2-7; D might be TRBD1 or TRBD2, each matching 5 bases. Germline CDR1 and CDR2: MNHNS and SASEGT. The CDR3 runs 14 residues. V lost 6 bases to trimming and J lost 2 bases, with 14 bases between them. The CDR3 protein is CASSLRDLTYEQYF. CDR3 DNA: TGTGCCAGCAGCCTCCGGGACCTCACCTACGAGCAGTACTTC.

This clone has just one count. This chain connects TRBV11-2 to TRBJ1-6; D perhaps matches TRBD1 (6 bases). The germline V gene encodes CDR1 SGHAT and CDR2 FQNNGV. The CDR3 has 15 residues. V lost 1 base, J lost 5 bases, and 9 bases lay in between. This CDR3 reads CASSLGSGDNSPLHF. The CDR3 DNA reads as TGTGCCAGCAGCTTAGGCTCAGGGGATAATTCACCCCTCCACTTT.

The chain employs TRBV28 and TRBJ2-7, with 10 bases lining up with TRBD2. The junction had 8 bases not matched to a gene; V was cut back by 8 bases and J by 4 bases. The germline V gene has CDR1 MDHEN and CDR2 SYDVKM. The length of the CDR3 is 14 residues. The chain's CDR3 is CASGPTSGTYEQYF. In nucleotides, the CDR3 is TGTGCCAGCGGACCAACTAGCGGGACATACGAGCAGTACTTC.

The rearrangement links TRBV6-1 to TRBJ1-2; the D gene is possibly TRBD1 (5 bases). CDR1 and CDR2 from the germline V gene are MNHNS and SASEGT. V lost 9 bases and J lost 4, with 15 bases in between. The CDR3 runs 13 residues. The CDR3 loop reads CASRFRDLYGYTF. The CDR3 DNA sequence: TGTGCCAGTAGGTTCCGGGACCTCTATGGCTACACCTTC.

The chain combines TRBV5-1 with TRBJ1-5; no firm D call. From germline, CDR1 is SGHRS and CDR2 YFSETQ. The V end lost 2 bases, the J end lost 2 bases, and 11 bases lay between the germline ends. CDR3 length: 15 residues. CDR3 sequence: CASSFGLDGNQPQHF. The CDR3 nucleotides are TGCGCCAGCAGCTTCGGCCTCGACGGCAATCAGCCCCAGCATTTT.

This rearrangement joins TRBV29-1 to TRBJ1-5; no clear D gene. Germline V CDR1 and CDR2: SQVTM, ANQGSEA. The CDR3 is 13 amino acids. Trimming pared 4 bases from V and 0 bases from J, leaving 7 bases between. CDR3: CSVAGNSNQPQHF. The CDR3 DNA sequence: TGCAGCGTTGCGGGAAATAGCAATCAGCCCCAGCATTTT.

The V and J genes are TRBV5-1 and TRBJ2-7; 10 bases align to TRBD2. This CDR3 has 14 residues. The germline CDR1 and CDR2 sequences are SGHRS and YFSETQ. The ends lost 4 bases at V and 2 bases at J; junction bases unmatched: 3. CDR3 nucleotides: TGCGCCAGCAGCGGCGGACTAGCGGCCTACGAGCAGTACTTC. Residues: CASSGGLAAYEQYF.